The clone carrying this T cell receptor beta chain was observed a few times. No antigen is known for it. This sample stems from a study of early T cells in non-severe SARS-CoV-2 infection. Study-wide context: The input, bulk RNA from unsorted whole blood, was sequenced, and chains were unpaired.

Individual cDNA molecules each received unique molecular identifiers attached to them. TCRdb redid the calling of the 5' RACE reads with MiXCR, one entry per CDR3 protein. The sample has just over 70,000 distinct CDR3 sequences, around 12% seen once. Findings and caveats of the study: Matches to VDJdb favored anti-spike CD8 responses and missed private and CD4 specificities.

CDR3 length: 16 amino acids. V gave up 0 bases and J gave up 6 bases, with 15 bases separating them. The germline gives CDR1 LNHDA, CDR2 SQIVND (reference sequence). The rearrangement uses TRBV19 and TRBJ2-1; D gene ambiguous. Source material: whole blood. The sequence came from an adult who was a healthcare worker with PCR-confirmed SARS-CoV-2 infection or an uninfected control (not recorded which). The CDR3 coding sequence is TGTGCCAGTAGTATAGATCCCCCAGGTACGCCCAATGAGCAGTTCTTC. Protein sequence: CASSIDPPGTPNEQFF.